The sequence of this T cell receptor beta chain was determined in a study of T cells in Graves' hyperthyroidism and ophthalmopathy. This clonotype was observed a single time. TCR beta CDR3 region amplification was performed from RNA transcripts. Initially, a first-round RT-PCR of the TCR CDR3 employed the HTBI primer set. TCRdb passed the multiplex PCR reads through MiXCR, listing each CDR3 protein once. The sample has around 56,000 distinct CDR3 sequences; around 50% are singletons. Diagnosis relied on clinical symptoms, serum thyroxine and TRAb, thyroid ultrasound and orbital computed tomography. With 7 bases removed from V and 4 bases from J, the gap between germline ends came to 11 bases. CDR1 is LNHDA, CDR2 SQIVND, per germline (reference sequence). The CDR3 covers 14 residues.

The sequence was collected from a woman aged 55-69 years with Graves' ophthalmopathy. The sequenced material came from blood. The chain links TRBV19 to TRBJ2-6, with D tentatively TRBD1 (6 bases). This CDR3 is CASNREPGANVLTF. The CDR3 DNA is TGTGCCAGTAACAGGGAGCCGGGGGCCAACGTCCTGACTTTC.